The clone carrying this TCR beta chain was counted a few times. The sample originates from a study of T cell repertoires in cytomegalovirus infection. Study information: CMV infection together with matching HLA type was indicated by public TCR beta signatures.

TCRdb re-analysed the reads in MiXCR, keeping a single row per CDR3 protein. Of around 550,000 distinct CDR3 sequences detected, about 30% appear once; the ten largest clones hold 13%. The sequenced sample was PBMCs. The sequence was collected from a human donor in good health (CMV status not recorded). Some clones in this sample may be carry-over from other donors' samples.

Here the CDR3 DNA reads TGCGCCAGCAGCCTCACGGACAGGGTAGGACAGCCCCAGCATTTT. Translated, it gives CASSLTDRVGQPQHF. The rearrangement joins TRBV4-1 to TRBJ1-5; 8 bases match TRBD1. This CDR3 has 15 amino acids. Per germline, CDR1 MGHRA and CDR2 YSYEKL. V gave up 4 bases and J gave up 7 bases; unmatched junction bases: 9.